This T cell receptor (beta chain) originates from a study of blood T cell repertoires in COVID-19. Turning to the study itself: Acute and convalescent COVID-19 samples came from the United States, Italy and Spain.

Trimming took 2 bases from V and 7 from J, leaving 12 bases between them. CDR1 is SGDLS, CDR2 YYNGEE, per germline. The CDR3 extends over 13 amino acids. The data were produced by immunoSEQ multiplex PCR, yet TCRdb's version contains in-frame clones alone and is incomplete. Of 250,000 to 300,000 clones listed, roughly 88% are singletons. Sequencing was done on a sample of PBMCs or T cells enriched from blood (not recorded which). This sequence joins TRBV9 and TRBJ1-2; D is ambiguous. This clonotype originated in a woman in her 30s who had recovered from COVID-19. The chain's CDR3 is CASSVDGSGGYTF. In DNA, the CDR3 is TGTGCCAGCAGCGTGGACGGGAGTGGTGGCTACACCTTC.